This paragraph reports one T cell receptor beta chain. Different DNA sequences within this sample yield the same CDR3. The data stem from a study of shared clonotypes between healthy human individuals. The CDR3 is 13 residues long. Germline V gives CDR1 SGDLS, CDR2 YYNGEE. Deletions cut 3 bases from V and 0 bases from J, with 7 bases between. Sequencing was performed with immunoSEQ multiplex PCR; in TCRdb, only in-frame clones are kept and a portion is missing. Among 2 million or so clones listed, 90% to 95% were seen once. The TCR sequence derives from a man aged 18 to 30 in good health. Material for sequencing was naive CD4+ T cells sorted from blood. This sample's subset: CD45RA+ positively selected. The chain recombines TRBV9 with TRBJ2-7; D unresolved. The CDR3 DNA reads TGTGCCAGCAGCGAGGGCAGCTCCTACGAGCAGTACTTC. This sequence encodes CASSEGSSYEQYF.